These T cell receptor beta chains were read from a single sample in a study of shared clonotypes between healthy human individuals. Clones were sequenced by immunoSEQ multiplex PCR, and TCRdb holds only the in-frame ones, with some missing. The repertoire holds about 1 million clones, approximately 68% seen once, with nearly 1.5% in the top ten. The material sequenced was memory CD4+ T cells sorted from blood. These receptors were obtained from a man aged 18 to 30 in good health. Each CDR3 is given with its conserved first and last residue. A D gene is named only where the DNA matches it firmly.

-,TRBJ2-3,TRBV7-6,CASSLALGARDTQYF
-,TRBJ1-2,TRBV7-9,CASSLERAGANYGYTF
-,TRBJ1-1,TRBV9,CASSRQAINTEAFF
TRBD1,TRBJ1-4,TRBV6-1,CASKDREKGEKLFF
-,TRBJ2-1,TRBV6-5,CASTQGGEQFF
-,TRBJ2-2,TRBV5-1,CASSSRINTGELFF
TRBD2,TRBJ2-5,TRBV11-2,CASSFTGTSKPGTRETQYF
-,TRBJ1-5,TRBV7-6,CASSLAAPPGNQPQHF
-,TRBJ1-6,TRBV7-2,CASSLDSGYNSPLHF
TRBD2,TRBJ2-1,TRBV15,CATSRENSGGASQIEQFF
-,TRBJ2-7,TRBV6-1,CASSEGGRDHEQYF
-,TRBJ1-5,TRBV30,CAWRVNSGPQHF
-,TRBJ2-7,TRBV7-2,CASSFGGRSYEQYF
TRBD2,TRBJ2-3,TRBV11-1,CASSLSGASTDTQYF
-,TRBJ2-1,TRBV7-7,CASSLRPYNEQFF
TRBD1,TRBJ2-2,TRBV12-5,CASGVGTGNTGELFF
-,-,TRBV30,CAWSVRGYEQYF
-,TRBJ1-6,TRBV5-1,CASSLEGKAPLHF
-,TRBJ1-1,TRBV7-6,CASSPRPRDTEAFF
-,TRBJ1-2,TRBV5-4,CASSLGSGYNYGYTF
TRBD2,TRBJ2-7,TRBV9,CASSVSTSGAYEQYF
-,TRBJ1-4,TRBV30,CAWGEGEKLFF
-,TRBJ2-7,TRBV5-5,CASSFDNYEQYF
-,TRBJ2-4,TRBV4-2,CASSLQPGAKNIQYF
-,TRBJ1-4,TRBV30,CAWSSRGRSEKLFF
TRBD2,TRBJ2-5,TRBV19,CASSIDGLADQETQYF
TRBD2,TRBJ2-7,TRBV7-2,CASSRTSGGSYEQYF
-,TRBJ2-5,TRBV10-3,CAISVFRDNQETQYF
-,TRBJ1-1,TRBV5-1,CASSLRTDMNTEAFF
-,TRBJ1-5,TRBV6-6,CASSHGGDHQPQHF